This TCR beta chain was captured by sequencing in a study of T-cell memory formation after mild COVID-19 (dated by TCRdb to 2020 to 2022). Study-level background: Most TCR sequence clusters were specific to one of the two donors. The cohort was made up of two young adult volunteers, one female and one male, who were previously healthy. Longitudinal TCRalpha and TCRbeta repertoire sequencing tracked T-cell clones expanding and contracting after mild COVID-19 in a couple of donors.

Broader findings and caveats from the paper: The detection of some responding clones in pre-infection memory suggests that pre-existing cross-reactive memory T cells joined the SARS-CoV-2 response. The study included only two mild cases, and larger cohorts that include severe cases with pre-infection samples were judged to be necessary. Contracting CD4+ clones appeared mostly in the CM and EM memory subsets, whereas CD8+ clones were enriched in EMRA. Clones contracting from day 15 to 85 had balanced CD4/CD8 phenotypes, while a second wave expanding from day 15 to 37 was biased towards CD4+. SARS-CoV-2 specificity was not confirmed for the second-wave clones peaking on day 37.

About this clonotype: There is no known antigen for this receptor. No quality values exist for individual bases; no much larger clone is one base distant.

Germline trimming: 0 bases from V, 2 bases from J; junction bases outside gene matches: 9. Taken from the germline V gene (reference sequence), the CDR1 and CDR2 loops are MNHNY and SVGAGI. From the cysteine up to the phenylalanine, the CDR3 has a length of 18 residues. The kept DNA is CDR3 alone, 54 bases in frame from the first base. Sequencing used an Illumina NovaSeq 6000. Using 5'RACE with constant-segment primers, TCRalpha and TCRbeta cDNA libraries were constructed, with sample barcodes and unique molecular identifiers added in the process. RNA was extracted from every sample with Trizol reagent. Library amplification was performed in two PCR steps, and a second sample barcode and Illumina TruSeq adapters were introduced in the second step. The libraries were sequenced on an Illumina NovaSeq using 2 x 150 bp paired-end reads. The published analysis was carried out like this. With migec v1.2.7, reads were demultiplexed and then collapsed into UMI-guided consensus sequences. With mixcr v2.1.11, UMI consensuses were aligned to TRA and TRB V and J templates and assembled into clonotypes. Expanded or contracted clonotypes were those called significant by both edgeR and NoisET, with noise models trained on biological replicates. For edgeR calls, the thresholds were a false discovery rate-adjusted p below 0.01 and a log2 fold-change of 1. As an exploratory analysis of dynamics, PCA with hierarchical clustering was applied to max-normalized trajectories of the 1000 most abundant clonotypes. Each responding clone was given a CD4 or CD8 phenotype based on the CD4+ and CD8+ repertoires, which had been sequenced separately. The public reads were quality trimmed at Q25 with fastp and then assembled into clones with MiXCR by TCRdb, keeping productive beta chains. Identical CDR3 proteins give one entry, which carries the most common genes and DNA. The V and J calls reflect TCRdb's pipeline rather than the authors' work. Within this sample are hundreds of thousands of distinct CDR3 sequences, with around 27% of them counted one time only. The ten largest account for 13% of the sample.

PBMCs were isolated by Ficoll-Paque density gradient centrifugation. The sequenced sample was PBMCs or a T cell subset sorted from them (not recorded which). The clonotype comes from an adult woman who had mild COVID-19 (a few samples of this study predate the infection). The sample titles of this study are shuffled in the database, so cell type and time point are left out; the donor was told from shared clones. Recombination linked TRBV6-6 to TRBJ2-3; 9 central bases correspond to TRBD2. The bases read TGTGCCAGCAGTTACTCCTCGTTTAGCGGGGGTTCCACAGATACGCAGTATTTT. Its translation is CASSYSSFSGGSTDTQYF.